These 20 T cell receptor beta chains originate from one sample sequenced in a study of T cell responses to AZD1222 COVID-19 vaccine. Sequenced by immunoSEQ multiplex PCR; TCRdb stores in-frame clones only, minus some. The data contain 95,000 to 110,000 clones, over 90% of them seen just once; the ten biggest clones take up around 5%. The sequenced sample was peripheral blood, obtained on day 0 of AZD1222 vaccination. The receptor set was obtained from an adult in good health.

The chain carries TRBV6-5 and TRBJ2-7; perhaps TRBD2 as D (6 bases). The germline gives CDR1 MNHEY, CDR2 SVGAGI. Trimming took 8 bases from V and 2 from J, leaving 16 bases between them. The CDR3 totals 14 residues. CDR3 residues: CASARRGLTYEQYF. CDR3 nucleotides: TGTGCCAGCGCCCGGAGGGGTCTCACCTACGAGCAGTACTTC.

The chain recombines TRBV18 with TRBJ1-4; D perhaps matches TRBD1 (6 bases). Germline values: CDR1 KGHSH, CDR2 LQKENI. Trimming took 4 bases from V and 5 from J, leaving 11 bases between them. This CDR3 comprises 14 residues. In nucleotides, the CDR3 is TGTGCCAGCTCACGAGGGGGATCGAATGAAAAACTGTTTTTT. This translates into CASSRGGSNEKLFF.

The chain has TRBV5-1 and TRBJ1-1; D is undetermined. Germline assignment: CDR1 SGHRS and CDR2 YFSETQ. This CDR3 is 14 amino acids long. The V end lost 0 bases, the J end lost 7 bases, and 13 bases lay between the germline ends. The chain's CDR3 is CASSLDLLEGEAFF. CDR3 bases: TGCGCCAGCAGCTTGGATCTTTTGGAGGGTGAAGCTTTCTTT.

This clone was counted a single time. The rearrangement uses TRBV29-1 and TRBJ2-1; D remains unclear. Germline assignment: CDR1 SQVTM and CDR2 ANQGSEA. This CDR3 spans 13 amino acids. Between the trimmed V and J ends, which lost 4 bases and 8 bases, there was a span of 15 bases. DNA for the CDR3: TGCAGCGTTGTCACTTCCCGGGTGGATGAGCAGTTCTTC. Its protein is CSVVTSRVDEQFF.

The V and J genes are TRBV3-1 (or the pseudogene TRBV3-2) and TRBJ1-4; D ambiguous. Trimming stripped 2 bases from V and 0 bases from J, with 7 bases between. The CDR3 is 15 amino acids. Germline V gene data show CDR1 as LGHDT and CDR2 as YNNKEL (reference sequence). CDR3 loop: CASSQFDTTNEKLFF. In DNA form, the CDR3 reads TGTGCCAGCAGCCAATTTGACACAACTAATGAAAAACTGTTTTTT.

V usage is TRBV28 and J usage is TRBJ2-1; maybe TRBD1 (6 bases). The germline gives CDR1 MDHEN, CDR2 SYDVKM. The CDR3 extends over 11 amino acids. The V gene lost 7 bases and the J gene lost 5 bases, with 6 bases spanning the gap. CDR3 nucleotide sequence: TGTGCCAGCAAGGGGGACAATGAGCAGTTCTTC. Its translation is CASKGDNEQFF.

The J gene is TRBJ1-6, the V gene TRBV15, with D unclear. The CDR3 sequence is 15 residues long. The V gene's germline CDR1 is LNHNV and CDR2 YYDKDF (reference sequence). The V end lost 0 bases, the J end lost 3 bases, and 6 bases lay between the germline ends. The CDR3 DNA reads as TGTGCCACCAGCAGAGAGGCGGGCTATAATTCACCCCTCCACTTT. Its protein product is CATSREAGYNSPLHF.

In this sample, this clone turned up once. The chain joins TRBV9 to TRBJ2-1; D remains ambiguous. V lost 0 bases and J lost 7, with 8 bases in between. Germline assignment: CDR1 SGDLS and CDR2 YYNGEE. CDR3 length: 13 amino acids. CDR3 amino acids: CASSVGAANEQFF. The DNA of the CDR3 is TGTGCCAGCAGCGTAGGGGCCGCAAATGAGCAGTTCTTC.

J is TRBJ2-5 and V is TRBV12-5, with 11 nucleotides matching TRBD1. This CDR3 is 15 amino acids long. The V gene end was trimmed by 7 bases and the J gene end by 5 bases; junction bases not matched to a gene: 9. CDR1 LGHNT and CDR2 FRNRAP come from the germline V gene. The CDR3 nucleotides read TGTGCTAGTGCCGCCGGGACAGGGGGTAGGGAGACCCAGTACTTC. It is translated as CASAAGTGGRETQYF.

The CDR3 nucleotides read TGTGCCAGCAGCTTAGCCCTCCACGCACAGAACACTGAAGCTTTCTTT. Protein: CASSLALHAQNTEAFF. This rearrangement joins TRBV7-8 to TRBJ1-1; D call uncertain. This CDR3 has 16 residues. Germline CDR1 is SGHVS and CDR2 is FQNEAQ. Trimming pared 0 bases from V and 1 base from J, leaving 12 bases between.

The V and J genes are TRBV18 and TRBJ2-7; D is undetermined. This CDR3 is built from 13 residues. V was cut by 4 bases and J by 5 bases, with 12 bases left in between. Germline-derived CDR1 and CDR2 are KGHSH and LQKENI. CDR3 nucleotide sequence: TGTGCCAGCTCACTCCTCGGCGCCCACGAGCAGTACTTC. This translates into CASSLLGAHEQYF.

The CDR3 region has the DNA TGTGCCAGCAGCGTAGACGCTAACTATGGCTACACCTTC. Its protein is CASSVDANYGYTF. This chain uses TRBV9 with TRBJ1-2; D not resolved. The germline gives CDR1 SGDLS, CDR2 YYNGEE. Trimming removed 0 bases at V and 0 bases at J, with 3 bases between. CDR3 length: 13 residues.

The chain has TRBV6-6 and TRBJ1-6; D is ambiguous. V was shortened by 4 bases and J by 8 bases, with 12 bases between the two germline ends. The CDR3 has 14 residues. Per the germline V gene, CDR1 is MNHNY and CDR2 is SVGAGI (reference sequence). The CDR3 is CASSFSRHDSPLHF. In nucleotides, the CDR3 is TGTGCCAGCAGTTTTTCCAGACACGATTCACCCCTCCACTTT.

The V and J genes are TRBV12-3 or TRBV12-4 and TRBJ1-2; no reliable D call. The CDR3 is 13 residues long. V shed 1 base and J shed 4 bases, with 7 bases lying between them. Here the CDR3 reads CASSLGSFYGYTF. The CDR3 DNA sequence: TGTGCCAGCAGTTTAGGCAGCTTCTATGGCTACACCTTC.

A single count supports this clone. V and J are TRBV7-3 and TRBJ2-1, with 9 bases identical to TRBD1. CDR1 is SGHTA, CDR2 FQGTGA, per germline. The CDR3 loop spans 15 amino acids. Trimming removed 4 bases from V and 5 bases from J; junction bases left unmatched: 6. DNA for the CDR3: TGTGCCAGCAGCTCCCCGGGACAGGGCAACAATGAGCAGTTCTTC. As protein: CASSSPGQGNNEQFF.

The chain joins TRBV10-1 to TRBJ2-7; 8 nucleotides agree with TRBD1. The J segment lost 5 bases and the V segment lost 8 bases, leaving 8 bases of the junction unmatched. The CDR3 consists of 13 residues. Germline values: CDR1 WNHNN, CDR2 SYGVQD (reference sequence). The CDR3 region has the DNA TGCGCCAGCTCCAGGACAGGGCTGAACGAGCAGTACTTC. The encoded protein is CASSRTGLNEQYF.

The V call is TRBV28, the J call TRBJ1-1; D remains unclear. CDR1 MDHEN and CDR2 SYDVKM come from the germline V gene. The CDR3 loop spans 15 amino acids. Trimming pared 2 bases from V and 0 bases from J, leaving 10 bases between. The CDR3 spells CASSLEAGMNTEAFF. CDR3 DNA: TGTGCCAGCAGTTTAGAGGCGGGGATGAACACTGAAGCTTTCTTT.

The V call is TRBV6-5, the J call TRBJ2-3; D is possibly TRBD1 or TRBD2 (6 bases each). Trimming pared 6 bases from V and 5 bases from J, leaving 9 bases between. Germline CDR1 and CDR2: MNHEY and SVGAGI. The CDR3 runs 12 residues. This CDR3 reads CASRGGQDTQYF. As DNA, the CDR3 is TGTGCCAGCAGAGGGGGGCAAGATACGCAGTATTTT.

The V and J genes are TRBV6-5 and TRBJ2-7; 7 nucleotides agree with TRBD1. V dropped 8 bases and J dropped 2; count of bases not matched to a gene: 6. Germline values: CDR1 MNHEY, CDR2 SVGAGI. The CDR3 runs 13 residues. The CDR3 reads CASGRDRPYEQYF. The CDR3 DNA reads as TGTGCCAGCGGCCGGGACAGACCCTACGAGCAGTACTTC.

CDR3 sequence (DNA): TGTGCCAGTAGTATCTCGACAGGGTCCTACGAGCAGTACTTC. Protein product: CASSISTGSYEQYF. V usage is TRBV19 and J usage is TRBJ2-7, with 7 nucleotides matching TRBD1. There are 14 residues in the CDR3. Trimming at V came to 3 bases and at J to 1 base, leaving 3 bases not matched to a gene. Germline values: CDR1 LNHDA, CDR2 SQIVND (reference sequence).